This T cell receptor (beta chain) is from a study of T-cell memory formation after mild COVID-19. Study-level information: TCR clusters were largely donor specific. Findings and limits, study-wide: Clones that contracted clustered mainly in CM and EM if CD4+ and in EMRA if CD8+.

The V segment lost 5 bases and the J segment 5 bases; nucleotides outside the gene matches: 11. CDR3 length: 16 amino acids. Germline V gene data show CDR1 as MDHEN and CDR2 as SYDVKM. Via MiXCR, TCRdb re-called the 5' RACE reads, giving one row per CDR3 protein. The top ten hold approximately 39% of the sample, which has approximately 100,000 distinct CDR3 sequences, 11% seen once. A few counts support this clonotype. Its antigen is unknown. The V gene is TRBV28, the J gene TRBJ2-1; TRBD2 agrees at 8 bases. Sequencing was performed on PBMCs or a T cell subset sorted from them (not recorded which). The origin of this receptor is a man aged 18 to 35 who had mild COVID-19 (a few samples of this study predate the infection). Cell type and time point are not known. In DNA, the CDR3 is TGTGCCAGCAGTCCGACCGGGACTAGGACCCACAATGAGCAGTTCTTC. It codes for CASSPTGTRTHNEQFF.